This record concerns one TCR beta chain sequence. The sample originates from a study of blood T cell repertoires in COVID-19. In the original analysis: Estimated nucleated cell counts came from reference gene primer amplification. Generated by immunoSEQ multiplex PCR, the TCRdb table keeps only in-frame clones and is missing some. The V and J calls and clone size are taken from that table; D and trimming were inferred from the DNA. The sample lists approximately 200,000 clones, approximately 90% occurring once. This CDR3 region has 13 residues. The germline V gene encodes CDR1 MNHEY and CDR2 SMNVEV (reference sequence). With 5 bases removed from V and 1 base from J, the gap between germline ends came to 8 bases.

The sample taken for sequencing was peripheral blood. The gene calls are TRBV27 and TRBJ1-1; D is possibly TRBD1 (5 bases). This receptor was obtained from a woman aged 30 to 39 with active or convalescent COVID-19. In nucleotides, the CDR3 is TGTGCCAGCAGTCAGACAGCGAACACTGAAGCTTTCTTT. It is translated as CASSQTANTEAFF.